This note documents a single TCR beta chain sequence. The V end was cut by 5 bases, the J end by 0 bases, with 11 bases between. Germline values: CDR1 LNHDA, CDR2 SQIVND (reference sequence). CDR3 length equals 15 residues. In the original processing: Reference gene primer amplification gave estimated nucleated cell counts. Data came from immunoSEQ multiplex PCR; TCRdb stores just in-frame clones and leaves some out. V and J calls plus clone size are reproduced from that table; the DNA served to infer D and trimming. The table includes approximately 400,000 clones, roughly 90% detected once. These data come from a study of blood T cell repertoires in COVID-19. Study-level information: Acute and convalescent COVID-19 samples came from the United States, Italy and Spain. The analysed material was cDNA or gDNA that came from T cells, B-cell-depleted T cells, or PBMCs.

The source material was peripheral blood. V is TRBV19 and J is TRBJ1-5; D might be TRBD1 (6 bases). The receptor was derived from a man aged 35-49 years with acute or convalescent COVID-19. The CDR3 sequence: CASSDGTYSNQPQHF. The CDR3 DNA is TGTGCCAGTAGTGACGGGACATATAGCAATCAGCCCCAGCATTTT.